This T cell receptor (beta chain) was captured by sequencing in a study of response to subunit inactivated influenza vaccine. General observations from the study: A suggestion made by the authors is that each seasonal influenza vaccination recruits few new T cells.

As for this clonotype: The antigen remains undetermined.

The CDR3 sequence is 11 residues long. Trimming took off 7 bases at V and 6 bases at J, with 10 bases between the two ends. Per germline, CDR1 MNHEY and CDR2 SVGAGI. TCRdb used MiXCR to reprocess the RT-PCR reads, holding one entry per CDR3 protein. Of approximately 520,000 distinct CDR3 sequences detected, about 15% appear once; the ten largest clones hold around 3%. This sequence originates from a man aged 50 to 69 who received an inactivated influenza vaccine. The sequencing used CD4+ T cells sorted from PBMCs, collected approximately 25 months after vaccination. The chain is built from TRBV6-5 and TRBJ2-7; D ambiguous. The CDR3 is CASTLASEQYF. In nucleotides, the CDR3 is TGTGCCAGCACCTTGGCCTCCGAGCAGTACTTC.